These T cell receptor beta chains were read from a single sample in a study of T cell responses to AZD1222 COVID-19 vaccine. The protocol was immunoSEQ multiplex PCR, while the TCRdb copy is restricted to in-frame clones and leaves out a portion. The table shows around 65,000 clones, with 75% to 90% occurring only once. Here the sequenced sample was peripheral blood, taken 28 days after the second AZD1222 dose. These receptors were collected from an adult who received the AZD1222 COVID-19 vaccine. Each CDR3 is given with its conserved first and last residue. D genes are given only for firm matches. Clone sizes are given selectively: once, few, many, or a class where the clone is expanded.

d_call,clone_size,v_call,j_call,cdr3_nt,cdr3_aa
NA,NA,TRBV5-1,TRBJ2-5,TGCGCCAGCAGCTTGTTTCGGACACAACAAGAGACCCAGTACTTC,CASSLFRTQQETQYF
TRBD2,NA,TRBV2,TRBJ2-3,TGTGCCAGCAGTGGACTAGCGGGAGGGAATACGCAGTATTTT,CASSGLAGGNTQYF
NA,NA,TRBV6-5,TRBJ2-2,TGTGCCAGCAGTTACCTGGCGACAGCCCCCGGGGAGCTGTTTTTT,CASSYLATAPGELFF
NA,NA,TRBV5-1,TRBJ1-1,TGCGCCAGCAGCTTGGATACAACTAACACTGAAGCTTTCTTT,CASSLDTTNTEAFF
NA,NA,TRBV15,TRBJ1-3,TGTGCCACCAGCAAAGCAGGGATTGGAAACACCATATATTTT,CATSKAGIGNTIYF
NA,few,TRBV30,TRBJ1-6,TGTGCCTGGACAGTAATCTATAATTCACCCCTCCACTTT,CAWTVIYNSPLHF
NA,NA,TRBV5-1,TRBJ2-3,TGCGCCAGCAGCTTGAGCCGGGATTACACAGATACGCAGTATTTT,CASSLSRDYTDTQYF
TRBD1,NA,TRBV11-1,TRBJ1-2,TGTGCCAGCGAGGGACAGCACTATGGCTACACCTTC,CASEGQHYGYTF
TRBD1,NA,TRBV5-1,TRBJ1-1,TGCGCCAGCAGCTTGTCAATGGGGACAGGGCGGAACACTGAAGCTTTCTTT,CASSLSMGTGRNTEAFF
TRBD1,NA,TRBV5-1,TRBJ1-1,TGCGCCAGCAGCTTGGCCGTGGGGACAGGGGGGAACACTGAAGCTTTCTTT,CASSLAVGTGGNTEAFF
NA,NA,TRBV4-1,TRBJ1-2,TGCGCCAGCAGCCAAGGCACGGGGGGAAATAGCGGCTACACCTTC,CASSQGTGGNSGYTF
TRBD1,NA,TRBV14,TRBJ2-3,TGTGCCAGCAGAGATACCGGGACAGGGTTATTAGATACGCAGTATTTT,CASRDTGTGLLDTQYF
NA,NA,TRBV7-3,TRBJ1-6,TGTGCCAGCAGCCGGGGGAGCTCCTATAATTCACCCCTCCACTTT,CASSRGSSYNSPLHF
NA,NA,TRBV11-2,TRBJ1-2,TGTGCCAGCAGCCGATTAGATGGCTACACCTTC,CASSRLDGYTF
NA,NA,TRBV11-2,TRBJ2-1,TGTGCCAGCAGCTTAGGGGGCCTCTTTCCAGGCAATGAGCAGTTCTTC,CASSLGGLFPGNEQFF
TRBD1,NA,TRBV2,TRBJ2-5,TGTGCCAGCAGGGAACTAAAGACAGGGGGCGGCGAGACCCAGTACTTC,CASRELKTGGGETQYF
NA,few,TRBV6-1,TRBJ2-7,TGTGCCAGCAGCTCGTATGAAGAGAACTACGAGCAGTACTTC,CASSSYEENYEQYF
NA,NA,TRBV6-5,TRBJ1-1,TGTGCCGGGCTATCAGCGGGGCTGGGCACTGAAGCTTTCTTT,CAGLSAGLGTEAFF
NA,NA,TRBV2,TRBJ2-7,TGTGCCAGCAGTAAGAAATACGAGCAGTACTTC,CASSKKYEQYF
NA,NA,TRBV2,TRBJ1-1,TGTGCCAGCAGTGACGAGGCCTCTGAAGCTTTCTTT,CASSDEASEAFF
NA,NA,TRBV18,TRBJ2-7,TGTGCCAGCTCACGGGACCGAGCCTACGAGCAGTACTTC,CASSRDRAYEQYF
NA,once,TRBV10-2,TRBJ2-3,TGCGCCAGCAGAGGGTATCCGGGCACAGATACGCAGTATTTT,CASRGYPGTDTQYF
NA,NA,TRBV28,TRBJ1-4,TGTGCCAGCAGTTTGCTAAGTGAAAAACTGTTTTTT,CASSLLSEKLFF
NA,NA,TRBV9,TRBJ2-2,TGTGCCAGCAGCGTAGTGGGGGGTTGGCCAAACACCGGGGAGCTGTTTTTT,CASSVVGGWPNTGELFF
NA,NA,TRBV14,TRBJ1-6,TGTGCCAGCAGCGCACAGGTGGCGAAGGCACCCCTCCACTTT,CASSAQVAKAPLHF
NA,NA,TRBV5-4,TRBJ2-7,TGTGCCAGCAGCTTGGTCGCGCTCAGGGAGCAGTACTTC,CASSLVALREQYF
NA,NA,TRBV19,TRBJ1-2,TGTGCCAGTAGTATAGCCGGTGATGGCTACACCTTC,CASSIAGDGYTF
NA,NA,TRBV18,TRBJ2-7,TGTGCCAGCTCACCTAGTAATGGGGCCTACGAGCAGTACTTC,CASSPSNGAYEQYF
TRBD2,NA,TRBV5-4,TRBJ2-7,TGTGCCAGCAGCTTCGCGGGAGGGCCCGGAGAGCAGTACTTC,CASSFAGGPGEQYF
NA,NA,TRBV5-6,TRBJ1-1,TGTGCCAGCAGCGAGCCCCGGGGGAGGACGAACACTGAAGCTTTCTTT,CASSEPRGRTNTEAFF
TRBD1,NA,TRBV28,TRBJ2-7,TGTGCCAGCAGCCCTTCCGGGACAGGCAACTACGAGCAGTACTTC,CASSPSGTGNYEQYF
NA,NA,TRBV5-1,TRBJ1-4,TGCGCCAGCAGCCCCGGGACGGTAGCAACTAATGAAAAACTGTTTTTT,CASSPGTVATNEKLFF
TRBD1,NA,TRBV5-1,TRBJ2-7,TGCGCCAGCACCCGGGGACAGGGATACGAGCAGTACTTC,CASTRGQGYEQYF
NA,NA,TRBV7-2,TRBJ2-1,TGTGCCAGCAGCTTAGGACAGTCCAACAATGAGCAGTTCTTC,CASSLGQSNNEQFF
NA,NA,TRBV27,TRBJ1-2,TGTGCCAGCAGTTTATTTATGGGGTTCTATGGCTACACCTTC,CASSLFMGFYGYTF
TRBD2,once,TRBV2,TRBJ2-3,TGTGCCAGCAGAGGTGGGACTAGTATTGATACGCAGTATTTT,CASRGGTSIDTQYF
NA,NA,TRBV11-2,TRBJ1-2,TGTGCCAGCAGCGTATTTTATGGCTACACCTTC,CASSVFYGYTF
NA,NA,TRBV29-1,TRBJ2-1,TGCAGCGTTAACGACCGGGACTCCTCCTACAATGAGCAGTTCTTC,CSVNDRDSSYNEQFF
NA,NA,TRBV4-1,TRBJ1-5,TGCGCCAGCAGCCAAGAATTCAGGGGCAATCAGCCCCAGCATTTT,CASSQEFRGNQPQHF
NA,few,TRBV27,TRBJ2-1,TGTGCCAGCAGTCAGATAGTTGGGCCTACGGAGTTCTTC,CASSQIVGPTEFF
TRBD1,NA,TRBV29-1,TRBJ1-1,TGCAGCGTCCGCCGGGACAGGGAAGAAGCTTTCTTT,CSVRRDREEAFF
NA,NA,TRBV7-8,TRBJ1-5,TGTGCCAGCAGCCGAAGGGGGGGGATGGAATGGAATCAGCCCCAGCATTTT,CASSRRGGMEWNQPQHF
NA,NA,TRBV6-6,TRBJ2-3,TGTGCCAGCAGAGGTGTCCCGACAGATACGCAGTATTTT,CASRGVPTDTQYF
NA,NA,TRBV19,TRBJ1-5,TGTGCCAGTACGGTGGGGAATAGCAATCAGCCCCAGCATTTT,CASTVGNSNQPQHF
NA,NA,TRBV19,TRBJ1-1,TGTGCCAGTAAACGGCTTGGCCAGCTAATAGAAGCTTTCTTT,CASKRLGQLIEAFF
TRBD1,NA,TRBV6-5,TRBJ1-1,TGTGCCAGCAGGGACAGGGGTGGGTACACTGAAGCTTTCTTT,CASRDRGGYTEAFF
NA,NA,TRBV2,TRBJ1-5,TGTGCCAGCAGTGAAGCTGTGAAGCCCCAGCATTTT,CASSEAVKPQHF
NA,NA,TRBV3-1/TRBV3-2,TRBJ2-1,TGTGCCAGCAGCCTGACTAGGGCGACCTACAATGAGCAGTTCTTC,CASSLTRATYNEQFF
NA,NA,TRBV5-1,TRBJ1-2,TGCGCCAGCAGCCCCGACGGGAAAAGCGGAGGCTACACCTTC,CASSPDGKSGGYTF
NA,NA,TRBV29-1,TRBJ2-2,TGCAGCGTTGCCTCCAGGGAGGCCGGGGAGCTGTTTTTT,CSVASREAGELFF
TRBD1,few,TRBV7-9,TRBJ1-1,TGTGCCAGCAGCTTACAGGGGGCAGGGAACACTGAAGCTTTCTTT,CASSLQGAGNTEAFF
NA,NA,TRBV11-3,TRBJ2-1,TGTGCCAGCAGCTTATATTCCGATCCGACGAATGAGCAGTTCTTC,CASSLYSDPTNEQFF
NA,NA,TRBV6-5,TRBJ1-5,TGTGCCAGCACCCCCTCGGGCGATAGCAATCAGCCCCAGCATTTT,CASTPSGDSNQPQHF
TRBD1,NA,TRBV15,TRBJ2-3,TGTGCCACCAGCAGACCCGACAGGGGGACAGATACGCAGTATTTT,CATSRPDRGTDTQYF
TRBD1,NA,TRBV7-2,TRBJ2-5,TGTGCCAGCAGCTTAGTTTCGGGACAGAGGGGAGAGACCCAGTACTTC,CASSLVSGQRGETQYF
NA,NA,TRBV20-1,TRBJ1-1,TGCAGTGCTAGTGAAGCCTTGAAAGAAGCTTTCTTT,CSASEALKEAFF
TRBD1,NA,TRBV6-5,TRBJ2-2,TGTGCCAGCAATCCAGGGGGCAGTGGCACCGGGGAGCTGTTTTTT,CASNPGGSGTGELFF
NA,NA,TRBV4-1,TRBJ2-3,TGCGCCAGCAGCCAAGTGAGAGATACGCAGTATTTT,CASSQVRDTQYF
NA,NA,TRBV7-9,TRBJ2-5,TGTGCCACCGTGGCTTCACACGCGGGGCAAGAGACCCAGTACTTC,CATVASHAGQETQYF